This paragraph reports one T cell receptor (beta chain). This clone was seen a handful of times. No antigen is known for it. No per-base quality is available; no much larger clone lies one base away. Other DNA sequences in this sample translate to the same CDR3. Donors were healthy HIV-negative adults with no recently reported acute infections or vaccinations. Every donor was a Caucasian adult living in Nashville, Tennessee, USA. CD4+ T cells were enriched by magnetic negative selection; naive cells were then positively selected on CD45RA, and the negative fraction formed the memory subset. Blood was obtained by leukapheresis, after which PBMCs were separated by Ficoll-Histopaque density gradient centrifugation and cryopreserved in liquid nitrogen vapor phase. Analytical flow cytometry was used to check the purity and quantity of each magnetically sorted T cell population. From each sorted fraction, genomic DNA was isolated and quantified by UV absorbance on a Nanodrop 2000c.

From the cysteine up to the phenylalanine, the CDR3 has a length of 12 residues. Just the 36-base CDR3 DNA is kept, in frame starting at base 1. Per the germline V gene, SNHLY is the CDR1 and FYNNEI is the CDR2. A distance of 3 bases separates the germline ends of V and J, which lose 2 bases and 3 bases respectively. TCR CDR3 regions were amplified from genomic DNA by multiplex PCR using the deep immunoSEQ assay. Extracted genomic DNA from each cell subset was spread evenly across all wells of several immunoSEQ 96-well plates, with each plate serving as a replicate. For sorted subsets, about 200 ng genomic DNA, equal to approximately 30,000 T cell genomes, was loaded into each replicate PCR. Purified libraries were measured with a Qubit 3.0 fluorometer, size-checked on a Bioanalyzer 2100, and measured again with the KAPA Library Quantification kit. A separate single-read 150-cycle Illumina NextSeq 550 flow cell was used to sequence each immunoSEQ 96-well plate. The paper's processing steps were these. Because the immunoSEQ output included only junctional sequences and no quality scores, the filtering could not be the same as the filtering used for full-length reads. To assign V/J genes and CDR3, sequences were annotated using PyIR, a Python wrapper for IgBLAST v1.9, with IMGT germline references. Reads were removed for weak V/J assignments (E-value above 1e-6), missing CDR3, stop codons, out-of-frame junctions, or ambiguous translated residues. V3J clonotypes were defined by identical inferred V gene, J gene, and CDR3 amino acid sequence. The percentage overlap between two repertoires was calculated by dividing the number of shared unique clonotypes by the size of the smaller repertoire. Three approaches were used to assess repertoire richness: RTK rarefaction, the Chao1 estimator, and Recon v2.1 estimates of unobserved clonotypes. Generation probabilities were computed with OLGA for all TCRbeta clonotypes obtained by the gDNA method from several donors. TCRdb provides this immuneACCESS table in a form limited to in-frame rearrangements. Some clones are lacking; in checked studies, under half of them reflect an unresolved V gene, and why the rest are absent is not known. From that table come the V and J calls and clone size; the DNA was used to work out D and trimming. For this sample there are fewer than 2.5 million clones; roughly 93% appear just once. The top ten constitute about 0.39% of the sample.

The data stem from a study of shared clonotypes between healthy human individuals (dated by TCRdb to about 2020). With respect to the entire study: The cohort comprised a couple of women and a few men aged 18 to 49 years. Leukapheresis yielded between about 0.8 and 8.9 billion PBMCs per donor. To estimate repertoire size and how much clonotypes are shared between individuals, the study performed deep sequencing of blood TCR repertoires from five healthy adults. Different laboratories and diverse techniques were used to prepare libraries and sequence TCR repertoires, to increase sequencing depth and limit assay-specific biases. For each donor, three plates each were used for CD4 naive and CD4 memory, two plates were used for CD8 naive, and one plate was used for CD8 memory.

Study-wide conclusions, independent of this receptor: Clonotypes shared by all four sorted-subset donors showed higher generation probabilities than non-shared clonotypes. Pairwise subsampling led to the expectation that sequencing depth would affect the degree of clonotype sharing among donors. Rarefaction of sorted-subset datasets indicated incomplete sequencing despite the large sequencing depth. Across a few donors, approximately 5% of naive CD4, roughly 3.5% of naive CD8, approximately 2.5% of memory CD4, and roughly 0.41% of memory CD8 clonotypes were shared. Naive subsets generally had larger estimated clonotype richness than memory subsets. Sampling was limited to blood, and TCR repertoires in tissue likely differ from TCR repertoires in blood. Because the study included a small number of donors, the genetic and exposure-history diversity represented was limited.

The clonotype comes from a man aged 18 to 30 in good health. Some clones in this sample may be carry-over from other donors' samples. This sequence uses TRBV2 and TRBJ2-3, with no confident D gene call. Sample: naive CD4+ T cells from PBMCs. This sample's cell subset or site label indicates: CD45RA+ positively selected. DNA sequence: TGTGCCAGCAGTGAAAGGACAGATACGCAGTATTTT. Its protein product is CASSERTDTQYF.